This T cell receptor (beta chain) stems from a study of beta chain features in type 1 diabetes. In the study overall: There was similarity between patients and healthy donors in age, gender and cell yields.

Expressed TCRB transcripts were sequenced because the entire RNA isolate underwent reverse transcription. Libraries were prepared by immunoSEQ multiplex PCR; TCRdb keeps only in-frame clonotypes and omits some of them. Counted here are 200,000 to 250,000 clones, about 30% occurring once; the ten biggest clones make up 4%. Study outcomes and limitations: People with Type 1 diabetes carried modestly yet significantly shorter TCRB CDR3s in all four CD4+ subsets.

Of note for this clone: The antigen is not known.

CD4+ naive, central memory, regulatory and stem cell-like memory subsets were isolated by sorting on CD45RO/CCR7/CD25/CD127/CD95/CD27. The origin of this receptor is a man aged 25 to 40 in good health. Specimen: central memory CD4+ T cells from blood.

The CDR3 nucleotides read TGTGCCGGAGGAACTGGGGCCAACGTCCTGACTTTC. Protein product: CAGGTGANVLTF. J is TRBJ2-6 and V is TRBV7-9, with D perhaps matching TRBD2 (5 bases). The CDR3 sequence is 12 residues long. The V end lost 11 bases, the J end lost 2 bases, and 7 bases lay between the germline ends. Germline V gene lookup returns CDR1 SEHNR and CDR2 FQNEAQ (reference sequence).